This T cell receptor (beta chain) was recorded in a study of blood T cell repertoires in COVID-19. Across the whole study: From T cells, B-cell-depleted T cells, or PBMCs came the material, which was cDNA or gDNA.

Trimming removed 1 base at V and 4 bases at J, with 8 bases between. The germline V gene encodes CDR1 SGHRS and CDR2 YFSETQ. This CDR3 comprises 13 residues. Seattle participants joined during active infection and were tracked over time. This clone came up a few times. Original processing methods: Amplification of reference gene primers was used by the study to estimate nucleated cell counts. Libraries were prepared by immunoSEQ multiplex PCR; TCRdb keeps only in-frame clonotypes and omits some of them. V and J calls and clone size are copied from that table; D and trimming were computed from the DNA. In the table there are more than 250,000 clones, approximately 90% of which are singletons.

Sequenced: peripheral blood. The sequence came from a woman between 25 and 40 years old with COVID-19, enrolled during active disease. The chain has TRBV5-1 and TRBJ1-2; D is unresolved. CDR3 DNA sequence: TGCGCCAGCAGCTTGCTTGCGGGCTATGGCTACACCTTC. Its translation is CASSLLAGYGYTF.